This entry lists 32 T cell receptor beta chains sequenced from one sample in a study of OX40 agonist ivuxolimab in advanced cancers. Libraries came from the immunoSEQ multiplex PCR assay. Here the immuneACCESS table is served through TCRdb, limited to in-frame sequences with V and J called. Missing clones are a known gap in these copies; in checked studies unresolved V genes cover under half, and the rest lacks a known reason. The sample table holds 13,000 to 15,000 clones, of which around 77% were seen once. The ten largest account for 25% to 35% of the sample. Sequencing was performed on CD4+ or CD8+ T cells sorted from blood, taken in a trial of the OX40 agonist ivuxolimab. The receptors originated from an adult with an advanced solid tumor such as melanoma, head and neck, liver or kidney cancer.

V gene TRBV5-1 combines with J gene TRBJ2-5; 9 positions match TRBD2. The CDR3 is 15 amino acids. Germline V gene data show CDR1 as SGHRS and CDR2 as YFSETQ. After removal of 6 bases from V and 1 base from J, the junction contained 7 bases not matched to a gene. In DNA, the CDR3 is TGCGCCAGCACCTGGGGGACTAGCAGCCAAGAGACCCAGTACTTC. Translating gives CASTWGTSSQETQYF.

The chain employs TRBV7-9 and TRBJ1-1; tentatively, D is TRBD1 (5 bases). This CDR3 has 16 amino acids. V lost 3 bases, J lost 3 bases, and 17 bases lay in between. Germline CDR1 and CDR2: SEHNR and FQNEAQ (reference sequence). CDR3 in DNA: TGTGCCAGCAGCTTTAACCAGGCCGGGGCCCACACTGAAGCTTTCTTT. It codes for CASSFNQAGAHTEAFF. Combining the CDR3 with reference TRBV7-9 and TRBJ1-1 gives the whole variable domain DTGVSQNPRHKITKRGQNVTFRCDPISEHNRLYWYRQTLGQGPEFLTYFQNEAQLEKSRLLSDRFSAERPKGSFSTLEIQRTEQGDSAMYLCASSFNQAGAHTEAFFGQGTRLTVV.

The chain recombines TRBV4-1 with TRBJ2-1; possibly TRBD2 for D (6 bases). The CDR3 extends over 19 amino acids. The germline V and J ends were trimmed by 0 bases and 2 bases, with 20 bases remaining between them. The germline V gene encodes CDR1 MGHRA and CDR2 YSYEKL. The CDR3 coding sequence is TGCGCCAGCAGCCAAGATTCATATACTCGGGAGAGTCCCTACAATGAGCAGTTCTTC. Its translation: CASSQDSYTRESPYNEQFF.

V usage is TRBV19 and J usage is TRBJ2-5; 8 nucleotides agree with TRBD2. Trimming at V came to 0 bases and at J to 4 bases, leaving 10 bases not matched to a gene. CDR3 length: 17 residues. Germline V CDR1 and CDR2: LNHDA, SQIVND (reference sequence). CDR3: CASSIDRAAGEGETQYF. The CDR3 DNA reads TGTGCCAGTAGTATAGATCGGGCAGCGGGAGAGGGAGAGACCCAGTACTTC.

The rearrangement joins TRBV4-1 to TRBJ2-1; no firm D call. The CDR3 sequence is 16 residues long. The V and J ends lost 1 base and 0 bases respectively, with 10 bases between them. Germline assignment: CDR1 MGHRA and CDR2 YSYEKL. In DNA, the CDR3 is TGCGCCAGCAGCCAAGGGGTAACGGGCTCCTACAATGAGCAGTTCTTC. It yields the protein CASSQGVTGSYNEQFF.

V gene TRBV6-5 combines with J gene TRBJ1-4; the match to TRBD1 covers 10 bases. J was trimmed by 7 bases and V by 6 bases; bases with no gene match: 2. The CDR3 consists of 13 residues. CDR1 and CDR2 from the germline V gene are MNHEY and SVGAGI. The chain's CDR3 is CASRDRGGEKLFF. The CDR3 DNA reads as TGTGCCAGCAGGGACAGGGGGGGTGAAAAACTGTTTTTT.

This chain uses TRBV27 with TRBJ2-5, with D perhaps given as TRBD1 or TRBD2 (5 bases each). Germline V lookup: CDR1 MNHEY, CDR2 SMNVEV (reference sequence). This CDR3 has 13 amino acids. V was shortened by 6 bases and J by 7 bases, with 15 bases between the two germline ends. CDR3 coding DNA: TGTGCCAGCAGCGGCCGGGACCCCGGGACCCAGTACTTC. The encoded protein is CASSGRDPGTQYF.

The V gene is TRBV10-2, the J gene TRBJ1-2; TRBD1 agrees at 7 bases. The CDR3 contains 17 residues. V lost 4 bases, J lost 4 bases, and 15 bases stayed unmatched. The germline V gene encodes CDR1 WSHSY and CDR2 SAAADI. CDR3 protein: CASSASLQGVLSYGYTF. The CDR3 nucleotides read TGCGCCAGCAGTGCCAGTCTGCAGGGGGTCTTGAGCTATGGCTACACCTTC.

CDR3 in amino acids: CASSLDNTGELFF. The CDR3 DNA reads as TGTGCCAGCAGCTTAGATAACACCGGGGAGCTGTTTTTT. V and J are TRBV7-6 and TRBJ2-2; D is ambiguous. Per germline, CDR1 SGHVS and CDR2 FNYEAQ. This CDR3 has 13 residues. Trimming left V 1 base short and J 2 bases short, with 2 bases between.

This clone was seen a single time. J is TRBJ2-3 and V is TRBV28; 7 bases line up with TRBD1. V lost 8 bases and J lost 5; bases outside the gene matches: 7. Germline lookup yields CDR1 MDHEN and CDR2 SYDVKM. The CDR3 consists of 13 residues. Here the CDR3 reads CASGEPGGDTQYF. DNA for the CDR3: TGTGCCAGCGGCGAACCAGGGGGAGATACGCAGTATTTT.

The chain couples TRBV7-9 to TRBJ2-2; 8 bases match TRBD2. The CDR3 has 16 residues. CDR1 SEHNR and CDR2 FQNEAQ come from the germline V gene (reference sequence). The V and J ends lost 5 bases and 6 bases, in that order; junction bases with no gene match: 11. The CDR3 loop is CASSPPGLVGAGELFF. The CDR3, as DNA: TGTGCCAGCAGCCCACCGGGACTAGTGGGGGCCGGGGAGCTGTTTTTT.

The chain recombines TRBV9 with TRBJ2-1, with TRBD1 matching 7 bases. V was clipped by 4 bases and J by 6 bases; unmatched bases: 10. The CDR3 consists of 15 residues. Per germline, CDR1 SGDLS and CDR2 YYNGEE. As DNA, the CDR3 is TGTGCCAGCAGCAACCGGGACAGCCACGGCAATGAGCAGTTCTTC. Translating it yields CASSNRDSHGNEQFF. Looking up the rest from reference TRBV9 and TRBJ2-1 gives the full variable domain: DSGVTQTPKHLITATGQRVTLRCSPRSGDLSVYWYQQSLDQGLQFLIQYYNGEERAKGNILERFSAQQFPDLHSELNLSSLELGDSALYFCASSNRDSHGNEQFFGPGTRLTVL.

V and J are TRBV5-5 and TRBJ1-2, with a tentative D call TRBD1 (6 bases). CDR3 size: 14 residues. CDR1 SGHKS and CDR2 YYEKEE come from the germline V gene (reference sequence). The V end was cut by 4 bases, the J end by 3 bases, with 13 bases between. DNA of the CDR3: TGTGCCAGCAGCACCATGGGGGCTGACTATGGCTACACCTTC. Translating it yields CASSTMGADYGYTF.

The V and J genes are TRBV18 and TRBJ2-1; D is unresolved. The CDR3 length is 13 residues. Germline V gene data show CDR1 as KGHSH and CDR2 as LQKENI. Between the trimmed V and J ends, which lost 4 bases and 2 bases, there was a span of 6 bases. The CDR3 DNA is TGTGCCAGCTCACTTGGGACCTACAATGAGCAGTTCTTC. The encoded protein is CASSLGTYNEQFF.

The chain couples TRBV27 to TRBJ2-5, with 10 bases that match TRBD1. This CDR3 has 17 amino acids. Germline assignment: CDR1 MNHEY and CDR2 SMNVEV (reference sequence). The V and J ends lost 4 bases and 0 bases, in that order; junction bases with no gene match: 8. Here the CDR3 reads CASSSAPGQGHQETQYF. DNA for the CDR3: TGTGCCAGCAGTTCAGCTCCGGGACAGGGGCACCAAGAGACCCAGTACTTC.

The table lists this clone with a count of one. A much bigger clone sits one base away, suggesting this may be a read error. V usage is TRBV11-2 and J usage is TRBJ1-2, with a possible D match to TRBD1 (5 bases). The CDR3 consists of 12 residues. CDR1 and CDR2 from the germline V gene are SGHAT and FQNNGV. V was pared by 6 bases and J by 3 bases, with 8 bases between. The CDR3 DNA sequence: TGTGCCAGCAGTTGGGGGTACTATGGCTACACCTTC. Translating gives CASSWGYYGYTF.

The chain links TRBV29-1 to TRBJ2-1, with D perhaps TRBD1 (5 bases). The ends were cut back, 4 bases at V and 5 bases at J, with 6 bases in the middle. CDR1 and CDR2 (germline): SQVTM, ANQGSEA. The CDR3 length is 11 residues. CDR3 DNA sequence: TGCAGCGTTGCCAGGGACAATGAGCAGTTCTTC. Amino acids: CSVARDNEQFF.

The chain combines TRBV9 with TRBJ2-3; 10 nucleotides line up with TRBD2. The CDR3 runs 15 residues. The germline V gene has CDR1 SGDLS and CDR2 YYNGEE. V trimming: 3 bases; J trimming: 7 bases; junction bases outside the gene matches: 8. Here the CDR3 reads CASSALAGPGNTQYF. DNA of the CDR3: TGTGCCAGCAGCGCACTAGCGGGACCCGGGAATACGCAGTATTTT.

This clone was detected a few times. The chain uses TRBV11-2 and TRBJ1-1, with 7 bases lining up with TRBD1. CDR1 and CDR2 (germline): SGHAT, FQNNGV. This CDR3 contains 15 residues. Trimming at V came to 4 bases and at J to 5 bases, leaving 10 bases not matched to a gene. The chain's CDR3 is CASSSRDSGWTEAFF. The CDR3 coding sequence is TGTGCCAGCAGCTCACGGGACAGTGGTTGGACTGAAGCTTTCTTT. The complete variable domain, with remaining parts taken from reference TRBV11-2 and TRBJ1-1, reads EAGVAQSPRYKIIEKRQSVAFWCNPISGHATLYWYQQILGQGPKLLIQFQNNGVVDDSQLPKDRFSAERLKGVDSTLKIQPAKLEDSAVYLCASSSRDSGWTEAFFGQGTRLTVV.

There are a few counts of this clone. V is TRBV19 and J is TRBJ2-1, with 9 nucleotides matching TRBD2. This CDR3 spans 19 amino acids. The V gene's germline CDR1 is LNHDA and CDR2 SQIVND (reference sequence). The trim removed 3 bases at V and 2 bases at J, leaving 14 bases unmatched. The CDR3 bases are TGTGCCAGTAGTATTGCGGGTCTAGCGGGAACTAGCGCCTACAATGAGCAGTTCTTC. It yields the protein CASSIAGLAGTSAYNEQFF.

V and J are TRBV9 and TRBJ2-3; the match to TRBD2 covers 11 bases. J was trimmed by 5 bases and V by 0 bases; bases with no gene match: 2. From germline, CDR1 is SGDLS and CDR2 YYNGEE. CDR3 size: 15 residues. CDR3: CASSVGGLAGDTQYF. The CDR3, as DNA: TGTGCCAGCAGCGTAGGCGGACTAGCGGGAGATACGCAGTATTTT.

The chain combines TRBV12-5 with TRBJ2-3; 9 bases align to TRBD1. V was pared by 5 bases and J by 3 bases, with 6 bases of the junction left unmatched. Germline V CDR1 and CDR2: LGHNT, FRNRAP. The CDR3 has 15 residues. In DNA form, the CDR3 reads TGTGCTAGTGGTCCCGGGACAGGGATGACAGATACGCAGTATTTT. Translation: CASGPGTGMTDTQYF.

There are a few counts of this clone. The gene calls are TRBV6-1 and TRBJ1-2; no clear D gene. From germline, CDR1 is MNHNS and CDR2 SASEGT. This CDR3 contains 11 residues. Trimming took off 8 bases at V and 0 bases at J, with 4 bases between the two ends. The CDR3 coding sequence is TGTGCCAGCGGATCTAACTATGGCTACACCTTC. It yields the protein CASGSNYGYTF.

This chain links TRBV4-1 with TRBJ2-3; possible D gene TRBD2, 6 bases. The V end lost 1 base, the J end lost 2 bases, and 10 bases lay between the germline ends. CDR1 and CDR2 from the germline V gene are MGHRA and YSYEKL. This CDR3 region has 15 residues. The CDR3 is CASSQGTISTDTQYF. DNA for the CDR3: TGCGCCAGCAGCCAAGGGACTATTTCCACAGATACGCAGTATTTT.

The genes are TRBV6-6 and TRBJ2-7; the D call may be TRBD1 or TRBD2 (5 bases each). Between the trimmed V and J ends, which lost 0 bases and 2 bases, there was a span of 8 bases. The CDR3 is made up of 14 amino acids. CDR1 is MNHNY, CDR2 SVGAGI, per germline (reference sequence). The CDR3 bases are TGTGCCAGCAGTTACTCGGGACCAACCTACGAGCAGTACTTC. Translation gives CASSYSGPTYEQYF.

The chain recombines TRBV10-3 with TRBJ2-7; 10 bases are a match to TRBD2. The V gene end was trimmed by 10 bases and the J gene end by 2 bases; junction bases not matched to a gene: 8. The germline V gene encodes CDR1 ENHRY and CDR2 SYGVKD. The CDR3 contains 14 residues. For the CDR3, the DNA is TGTGCCAGCAGCCCCGGACTAGCGGCCTACGAGCAGTACTTC. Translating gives CASSPGLAAYEQYF.

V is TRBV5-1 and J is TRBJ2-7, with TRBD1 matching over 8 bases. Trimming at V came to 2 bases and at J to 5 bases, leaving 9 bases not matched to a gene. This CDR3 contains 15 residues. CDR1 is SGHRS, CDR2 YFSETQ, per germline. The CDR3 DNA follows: TGCGCCAGCAGCTTTGGACAGGGAAGCCTCGACGAGCAGTACTTC. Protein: CASSFGQGSLDEQYF. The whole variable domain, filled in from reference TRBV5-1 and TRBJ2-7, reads KAGVTQTPRYLIKTRGQQVTLSCSPISGHRSVSWYQQTPGQGLQFLFEYFSETQRNKGNFPGRFSGRQFSNSRSEMNVSTLELGDSALYLCASSFGQGSLDEQYFGPGTRLTVT.

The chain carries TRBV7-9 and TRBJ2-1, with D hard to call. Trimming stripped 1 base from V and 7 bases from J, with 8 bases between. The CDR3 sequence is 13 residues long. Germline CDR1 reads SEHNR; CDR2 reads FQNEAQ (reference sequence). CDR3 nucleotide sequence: TGTGCCAGCAGCTTAGAGAGTCAGAATGAGCAGTTCTTC. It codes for CASSLESQNEQFF.

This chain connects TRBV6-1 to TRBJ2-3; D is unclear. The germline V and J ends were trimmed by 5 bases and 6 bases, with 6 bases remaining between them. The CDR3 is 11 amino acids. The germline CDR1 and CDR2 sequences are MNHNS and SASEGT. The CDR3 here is CASSYPDTQYF. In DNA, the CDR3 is TGTGCCAGCAGTTACCCGGATACGCAGTATTTT.

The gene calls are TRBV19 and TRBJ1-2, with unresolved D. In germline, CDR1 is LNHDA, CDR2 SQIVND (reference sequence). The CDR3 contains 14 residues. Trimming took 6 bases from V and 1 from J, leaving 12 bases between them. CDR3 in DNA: TGTGCCAGTAGCTTGAATTCGGGTAACTATGGCTACACCTTC. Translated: CASSLNSGNYGYTF.

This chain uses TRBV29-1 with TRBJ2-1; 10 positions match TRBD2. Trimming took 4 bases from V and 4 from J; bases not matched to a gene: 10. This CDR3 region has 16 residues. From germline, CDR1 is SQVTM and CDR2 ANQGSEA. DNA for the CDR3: TGCAGCGTTGGGGGGCTAGCGGGAGTTGAGTACAATGAGCAGTTCTTC. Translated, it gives CSVGGLAGVEYNEQFF.

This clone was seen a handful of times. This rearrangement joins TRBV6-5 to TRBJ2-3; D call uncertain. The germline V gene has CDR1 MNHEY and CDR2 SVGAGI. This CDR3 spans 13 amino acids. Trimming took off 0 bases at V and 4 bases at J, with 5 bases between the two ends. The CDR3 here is CASSYSRPDTQYF. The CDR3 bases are TGTGCCAGCAGTTACTCGCGGCCAGATACGCAGTATTTT.